These 6 T cell receptor beta chains came from one sample sequenced in a study of blood T cell repertoires in COVID-19. Assay: immunoSEQ multiplex PCR; the TCRdb copy retains only in-frame clones and omits some. This table has about 260,000 clones, about 90% appearing once. Sequencing was performed on peripheral blood. The receptors shown here come from a person aged 18-35 years with COVID-19, enrolled during active disease.

This CDR3 reads CASSTSGGKTYNEQFF. The CDR3 region has the DNA TGTGCCAGCAGTACCTCCGGCGGGAAGACCTACAATGAGCAGTTCTTC. The rearrangement uses TRBV9 and TRBJ2-1; D possibly corresponds to TRBD2 (6 bases). V lost 5 bases, J lost 2 bases, and 17 bases lay in between. The CDR3 consists of 16 residues. CDR1 is SGDLS and CDR2 is YYNGEE in the germline V gene.

This chain uses TRBV4-1 with TRBJ2-7, with 8 bases that match TRBD1. CDR3 length equals 14 residues. The germline CDR1 and CDR2 sequences are MGHRA and YSYEKL. Trimming took 3 bases from V and 4 from J; bases not matched to a gene: 5. The CDR3 coding sequence is TGCGCCAGCAGCCACGACAGGGGTACGTACGAGCAGTACTTC. The encoded protein is CASSHDRGTYEQYF.

This rearrangement joins TRBV15 to TRBJ2-3, with TRBD2 matching over 10 bases. Unmatched junction bases numbered 9, after V lost 1 base and J lost 5 bases. The germline CDR1 and CDR2 sequences are LNHNV and YYDKDF (reference sequence). The CDR3 has 17 residues. Here the CDR3 DNA reads TGTGCCACCAGCAGAGGTCTCGAAGCGGGAGGGATAGATACGCAGTATTTT. It encodes CATSRGLEAGGIDTQYF.

The J gene is TRBJ1-5, the V gene TRBV7-2; D gene ambiguous. Germline lookup yields CDR1 SGHTA and CDR2 FQGNSA. The V end was cut by 3 bases, the J end by 9 bases, with 15 bases between. The CDR3 has 14 residues. The CDR3 sequence is CASSFNHQVRPQHF. The CDR3 DNA is TGTGCCAGCAGCTTTAACCACCAGGTTCGGCCCCAGCATTTT.

The V gene is TRBV13, the J gene TRBJ1-1; 10 bases are shared with TRBD1. V gave up 6 bases and J gave up 0 bases; unmatched junction bases: 7. Germline V lookup: CDR1 PRHDT, CDR2 FYEKMQ (reference sequence). This CDR3 is built from 16 residues. CDR3 in DNA: TGTGCCAGCAGGAGACAGGGGGCAGGATTGAACACTGAAGCTTTCTTT. Translated, it gives CASRRQGAGLNTEAFF.

This CDR3 reads CATSDRTGGTGEQYF. The CDR3 nucleotides read TGTGCCACCAGTGACCGGACAGGGGGAACGGGGGAGCAGTACTTC. This chain links TRBV24-1 with TRBJ2-7; 10 positions match TRBD1. Trimming cost V 4 bases and J 7 bases; bases outside gene matches: 9. CDR3 length: 15 residues. Germline CDR1 and CDR2: KGHDR and SFDVKD.